These T cell receptor beta chains were read from a single sample in a study of early T cells in non-severe SARS-CoV-2 infection. TCRdb used MiXCR to reprocess the 5' RACE reads, holding one entry per CDR3 protein. Of around 55,000 distinct CDR3 sequences in the sample, 12% were seen once. The sequenced material came from whole blood. These receptors originate from an adult who was a healthcare worker with PCR-confirmed SARS-CoV-2 infection or an uninfected control (not recorded which). Each CDR3 is given without its conserved first and last residue. D genes are given only for firm matches.

v_gene: TRBV29-1; j_gene: TRBJ2-1; d_gene: TRBD1; CDR3aa: SVEERTGEYNEQF
v_gene: TRBV29-1; j_gene: TRBJ2-3; d_gene: TRBD1; CDR3aa: SVEGAEGRGYADTQY
v_gene: TRBV27; j_gene: TRBJ2-1; d_gene: TRBD1; CDR3aa: ANSLYRGNEQF
v_gene: TRBV5-1; j_gene: TRBJ2-5; d_gene: TRBD2; CDR3aa: ASSSTLLAGAYETQY
v_gene: TRBV2; j_gene: TRBJ1-1; d_gene: .; CDR3aa: ASTPWDIPNTEAF
v_gene: TRBV4-1; j_gene: TRBJ2-7; d_gene: .; CDR3aa: ASSQGARSPYEQY
v_gene: TRBV7-9; j_gene: TRBJ2-1; d_gene: .; CDR3aa: ASSLAQPGRGNEQF
v_gene: TRBV2; j_gene: TRBJ2-3; d_gene: TRBD2; CDR3aa: ASSRTGGADTQY
v_gene: TRBV9; j_gene: TRBJ1-1; d_gene: .; CDR3aa: ASSVAGRNTEAF
v_gene: TRBV19; j_gene: TRBJ2-7; d_gene: .; CDR3aa: ASSPRWGSYEQY
v_gene: TRBV5-1; j_gene: TRBJ2-5; d_gene: TRBD2; CDR3aa: ASSFETSNGVTQY
v_gene: TRBV21-1; j_gene: TRBJ2-4; d_gene: .; CDR3aa: ASSPRDRATIQY
v_gene: TRBV19; j_gene: TRBJ2-1; d_gene: .; CDR3aa: ASSMGGVSSYNEQF
v_gene: TRBV28; j_gene: TRBJ2-7; d_gene: .; CDR3aa: ASDQPTGEQY
v_gene: TRBV24-1; j_gene: TRBJ2-5; d_gene: TRBD2; CDR3aa: ATSDPLAGGETQY
v_gene: TRBV30; j_gene: TRBJ1-1; d_gene: .; CDR3aa: AWSVMLGTGTEAF
v_gene: TRBV14; j_gene: TRBJ1-2; d_gene: .; CDR3aa: ARYEGSDRYT
v_gene: TRBV20-1; j_gene: TRBJ2-3; d_gene: .; CDR3aa: SAREGGSTDTQY
v_gene: TRBV12-3/TRBV12-4; j_gene: TRBJ2-7; d_gene: .; CDR3aa: ASSYPPEQY
v_gene: TRBV19; j_gene: TRBJ1-1; d_gene: .; CDR3aa: ASSTWDAEV
v_gene: TRBV6-5; j_gene: TRBJ2-4; d_gene: .; CDR3aa: ASSRWSEGNIQY
v_gene: TRBV7-3; j_gene: TRBJ2-3; d_gene: .; CDR3aa: ASSLGVAYTDTQY
v_gene: TRBV13; j_gene: TRBJ2-1; d_gene: .; CDR3aa: ASSLGRPSSYNEQF
v_gene: TRBV28; j_gene: TRBJ1-2; d_gene: .; CDR3aa: ASRRGNYGYT
v_gene: TRBV12-3/TRBV12-4; j_gene: TRBJ2-3; d_gene: TRBD2; CDR3aa: ASREGRTDTQY
v_gene: TRBV2; j_gene: TRBJ1-4; d_gene: TRBD1; CDR3aa: ASRAGTGGEKLF
v_gene: TRBV18; j_gene: TRBJ1-2; d_gene: .; CDR3aa: ASSPVAGRDGYT
v_gene: TRBV27; j_gene: TRBJ2-7; d_gene: .; CDR3aa: ASSYTGVEQY